The 16 T cell receptor beta chains given below trace back to one sample, sequenced in a study of spatial heterogeneity in lung cancer. Study-level points and caveats: Tumor mutation count correlated with how many alpha and beta TCRs expanded intratumorally.

These receptors lack a known antigen. Each CDR3 protein gets one entry after TCRdb re-called the 5' RACE reads with MiXCR. The profile covers roughly 5,000 distinct CDR3 sequences, with 15% to 20% appearing a single time and about 14% taken by the ten largest. Time point of the sample: sample taken at primary tumor resection. The material sequenced was lung tumor tissue, taken at surgery. These receptors all stem from a male donor with early-stage non-small cell lung cancer.

This clonotype was observed a handful of times. The chain recombines TRBV6-1 with TRBJ2-1; D uncertain. Looked up from germline, CDR1 is MNHNS and CDR2 is SASEGT. The CDR3 sequence is 15 residues long. Trimming stripped 2 bases from V and 2 bases from J, with 10 bases between. The CDR3 DNA reads as TGTGCCAGCAGTGAACCAAGTGCAGCCTACAATGAGCAGTTCTTC. It specifies CASSEPSAAYNEQFF.

By sample fraction, this clonotype is medium-sized. The genes are TRBV7-9 and TRBJ1-5, with D perhaps matching TRBD1 (5 bases). The CDR3 runs 15 residues. In germline, CDR1 is SEHNR, CDR2 FQNEAQ (reference sequence). V was clipped by 1 base and J by 3 bases, with 10 bases between them. This chain's CDR3 is CASSLDTGTNQPQHF. The CDR3 DNA reads as TGTGCCAGCAGCTTAGATACAGGAACCAATCAGCCCCAGCATTTT.

This clonotype is medium-sized by share. CDR3 protein: CASSFNEKLFF. The CDR3 nucleotides are TGTGCCAGCAGCTTCAATGAAAAACTGTTTTTT. The chain is built from TRBV11-2 and TRBJ1-4; the D is unclear. Looked up from germline, CDR1 is SGHAT and CDR2 is FQNNGV. Trimming took 3 bases from V and 5 from J, leaving 1 base between them. The CDR3 length is 11 residues.

This clonotype is termed large. The chain combines TRBV12-3 or TRBV12-4 with TRBJ2-1, with 14 bases that match TRBD2. V was clipped by 6 bases and J by 6 bases; unmatched bases: 4. CDR3 size: 15 residues. CDR3: CASRKTSGRVNEQFF. CDR3 DNA: TGTGCCAGCAGAAAGACTAGCGGGAGGGTCAATGAGCAGTTCTTC.

This clonotype was counted a few times. The CDR3, as DNA: TGTGCCAGCAGAAGACAGTATGATGGCTACACCTTC. It yields the protein CASRRQYDGYTF. The chain carries TRBV3-1 and TRBJ1-2; possibly TRBD1 for D (5 bases). Germline V gene sequence: CDR1 LGHDT, CDR2 YNNKEL (reference sequence). V was trimmed by 6 bases and J by 6 bases, leaving 11 bases between them. This CDR3 has 12 amino acids.

This clonotype is deemed medium-sized (0.01 to 0.1%). The CDR3 DNA reads TGCAGTGAGTGGGGCCCGGGAGGGCCGTACAATGAGCAGTTCTTC. It yields the protein CSEWGPGGPYNEQFF. The chain joins TRBV20-1 to TRBJ2-1; 8 bases align to TRBD2. The CDR3 contains 15 residues. Germline lookup yields CDR1 DFQATT and CDR2 SNEGSKA (reference sequence). V shed 7 bases, J shed 4 bases, and the junction held 12 bases outside the gene matches.

This clonotype was observed many times. The chain is built from TRBV20-1 and TRBJ1-3, with D tentatively TRBD1 (6 bases). This CDR3 contains 13 residues. V was shortened by 3 bases and J by 2 bases, with 8 bases between the two germline ends. Germline assignment: CDR1 DFQATT and CDR2 SNEGSKA (reference sequence). The CDR3 DNA reads TGCAGTGCTAGGGGACACCCTGGAAACACCATATATTTT. This translates into CSARGHPGNTIYF.

This rearrangement joins TRBV20-1 to TRBJ2-7, with a tentative D call TRBD1 (6 bases). The V end lost 6 bases, the J end lost 5 bases, and 20 bases lay between the germline ends. From germline, CDR1 is DFQATT and CDR2 SNEGSKA (reference sequence). This CDR3 region has 14 residues. CDR3 sequence: CSANTGRDFDEQYF. The CDR3 DNA is TGCAGTGCCAACACAGGGCGAGACTTTGACGAGCAGTACTTC.

The table lists this clonotype with many counts. This sequence joins TRBV12-3 or TRBV12-4 and TRBJ2-5, with 8 bases identical to TRBD1. CDR3 length equals 15 residues. Trimming took 6 bases from V and 2 from J; bases not matched to a gene: 8. CDR3 sequence (DNA): TGTGCCAGCAGCCTTGGACAGGGTGAACAAGAGACCCAGTACTTC. This translates into CASSLGQGEQETQYF.

By proportion, this clonotype is medium-sized. The rearrangement uses TRBV28 and TRBJ2-5; 9 bases fit TRBD1. The CDR3 is 17 amino acids. CDR1 and CDR2 (germline): MDHEN, SYDVKM. V dropped 4 bases and J dropped 1; count of bases not matched to a gene: 10. The CDR3 reads CASSYTQGQGSQETQYF. The CDR3 DNA reads as TGTGCCAGCAGTTACACCCAGGGACAGGGCAGCCAAGAGACCCAGTACTTC.

The rearrangement joins TRBV4-1 to TRBJ2-2; 9 nucleotides line up with TRBD1. Germline V gives CDR1 MGHRA, CDR2 YSYEKL. CDR3 size: 16 residues. The V segment lost 4 bases and the J segment 0 bases; nucleotides outside the gene matches: 3. The CDR3 loop reads CASSPGTGPNTGELFF. Here the CDR3 DNA reads TGCGCCAGCAGCCCCGGGACAGGGCCGAACACCGGGGAGCTGTTTTTT.

Within the sample, this clonotype is medium-sized. The rearrangement uses TRBV5-6 and TRBJ1-3, with a possible D match to TRBD1 (5 bases). From germline, CDR1 is SGHDT and CDR2 YYEEEE. The germline V and J ends were trimmed by 0 bases and 1 base, with 14 bases remaining between them. This CDR3 comprises 17 residues. CDR3 residues: CASSLAGTAVSGNTIYF. The CDR3 DNA reads as TGTGCCAGCAGCTTGGCCGGGACGGCGGTATCTGGAAACACCATATATTTT.

The chain recombines TRBV5-5 with TRBJ2-2; D might be TRBD2 (5 bases). Trimming removed 2 bases from V and 1 base from J, with 9 bases in between. The germline CDR1 and CDR2 sequences are SGHKS and YYEKEE (reference sequence). The CDR3 runs to 15 residues. The CDR3 DNA is TGTGCCAGCAGCTTTCAGCGGCTGAACACCGGGGAGCTGTTTTTT. Residues: CASSFQRLNTGELFF.

In this sample, this clonotype is medium-sized (0.01 to 0.1%). This chain links TRBV5-6 with TRBJ2-1; D call uncertain. Trimming shortened V by 3 bases and J by 5 bases, and 3 bases separated the two germline ends. CDR3 length equals 11 residues. Germline lookup yields CDR1 SGHDT and CDR2 YYEEEE. Here the CDR3 reads CASSWDNEQFF. The CDR3 DNA reads as TGTGCCAGCAGCTGGGACAATGAGCAGTTCTTC. Full variable domain (missing parts from reference TRBV5-6 and TRBJ2-1): DAGVTQSPTHLIKTRGQQVTLRCSPKSGHDTVSWYQQALGQGPQFIFQYYEEEERQRGNFPDRFSGHQFPNYSSELNVNALLLGDSALYLCASSWDNEQFFGPGTRLTVL.

This clonotype rates as medium-sized. This CDR3 is CASSQSATDSESYEQYF. For the CDR3, the DNA is TGCGCCAGCAGTCAATCGGCTACGGACAGTGAATCCTACGAGCAGTACTTC. This chain connects TRBV23-1 to TRBJ2-7; possibly TRBD1 for D (6 bases). TRBV23-1 is filed as an ORF, its function uncertain. V dropped 0 bases and J dropped 1 base, with 16 bases sitting between them. The CDR3 length is 17 residues.

This clonotype has just one count. The chain carries TRBV20-1 and TRBJ2-5; 7 positions match TRBD1. The germline V gene has CDR1 DFQATT and CDR2 SNEGSKA (reference sequence). V gave up 0 bases and J gave up 4 bases; unmatched junction bases: 8. The CDR3 runs 15 residues. Here the CDR3 DNA reads TGCAGTGCTAGAGACGGCGGACAGGTTTTAGAGACCCAGTACTTC. It encodes CSARDGGQVLETQYF.